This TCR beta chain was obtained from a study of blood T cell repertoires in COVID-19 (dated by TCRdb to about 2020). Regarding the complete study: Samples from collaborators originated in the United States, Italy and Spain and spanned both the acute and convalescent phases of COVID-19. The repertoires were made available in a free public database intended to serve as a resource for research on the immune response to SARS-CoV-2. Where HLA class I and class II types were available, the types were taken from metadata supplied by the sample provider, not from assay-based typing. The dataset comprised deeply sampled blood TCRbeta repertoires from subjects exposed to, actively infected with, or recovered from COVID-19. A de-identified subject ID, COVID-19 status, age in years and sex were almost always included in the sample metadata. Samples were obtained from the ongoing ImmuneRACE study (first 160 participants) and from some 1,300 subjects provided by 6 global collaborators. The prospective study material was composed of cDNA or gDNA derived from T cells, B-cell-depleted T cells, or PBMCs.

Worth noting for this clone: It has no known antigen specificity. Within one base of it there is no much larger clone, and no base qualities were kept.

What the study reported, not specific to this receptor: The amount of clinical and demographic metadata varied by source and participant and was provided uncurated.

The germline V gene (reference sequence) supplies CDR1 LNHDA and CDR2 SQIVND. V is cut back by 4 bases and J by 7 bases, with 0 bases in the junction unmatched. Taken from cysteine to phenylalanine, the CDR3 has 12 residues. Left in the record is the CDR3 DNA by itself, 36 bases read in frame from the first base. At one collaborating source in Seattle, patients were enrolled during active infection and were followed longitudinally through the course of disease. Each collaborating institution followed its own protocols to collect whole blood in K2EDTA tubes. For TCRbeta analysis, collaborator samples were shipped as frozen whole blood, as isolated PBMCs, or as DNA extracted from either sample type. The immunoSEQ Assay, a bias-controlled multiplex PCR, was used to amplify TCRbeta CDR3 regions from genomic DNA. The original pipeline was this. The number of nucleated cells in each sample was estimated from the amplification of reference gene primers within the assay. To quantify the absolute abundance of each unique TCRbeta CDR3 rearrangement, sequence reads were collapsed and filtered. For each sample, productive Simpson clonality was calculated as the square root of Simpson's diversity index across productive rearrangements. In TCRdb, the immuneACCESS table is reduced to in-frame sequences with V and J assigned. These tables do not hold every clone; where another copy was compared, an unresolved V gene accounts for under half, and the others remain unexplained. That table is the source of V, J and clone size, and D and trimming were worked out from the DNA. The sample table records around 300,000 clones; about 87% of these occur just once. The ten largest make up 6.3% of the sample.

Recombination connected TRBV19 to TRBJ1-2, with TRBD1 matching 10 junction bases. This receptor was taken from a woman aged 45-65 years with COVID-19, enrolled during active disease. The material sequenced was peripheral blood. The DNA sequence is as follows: TGTGCCAGTAGTAGGACAGGGGGTGGCTACACCTTC. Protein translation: CASSRTGGGYTF.